This TCR beta chain stems from a study of shared clonotypes between healthy human individuals. Notes on the study in general: Clonotypes not shared had lower generation probabilities than those common to all four donors. Inspection by rarefaction showed sorted-subset sequencing to be incomplete despite large depth.

The protocol was immunoSEQ multiplex PCR, while the TCRdb copy is restricted to in-frame clones and leaves out a portion. The sample has 2 million to 3 million clones, approximately 93% seen once. Of note for this clone: The antigen remains undetermined.

The V gene's germline CDR1 is SGHAT and CDR2 FQNNGV. CDR3 length equals 14 residues. Trimming pared 4 bases from V and 0 bases from J, leaving 10 bases between. The source material was naive CD4+ T cells from PBMCs. The subset here: CD45RA+ positively selected. The V and J genes are TRBV11-2 and TRBJ2-7, with D uncertain. The TCR was taken from a man aged 18 to 29 in good health. Some clones in this sample may be carry-over from other donors' samples. The CDR3 loop is CASSSPRSSYEQYF. DNA of the CDR3: TGTGCCAGCAGCTCCCCCCGATCCTCCTACGAGCAGTACTTC.